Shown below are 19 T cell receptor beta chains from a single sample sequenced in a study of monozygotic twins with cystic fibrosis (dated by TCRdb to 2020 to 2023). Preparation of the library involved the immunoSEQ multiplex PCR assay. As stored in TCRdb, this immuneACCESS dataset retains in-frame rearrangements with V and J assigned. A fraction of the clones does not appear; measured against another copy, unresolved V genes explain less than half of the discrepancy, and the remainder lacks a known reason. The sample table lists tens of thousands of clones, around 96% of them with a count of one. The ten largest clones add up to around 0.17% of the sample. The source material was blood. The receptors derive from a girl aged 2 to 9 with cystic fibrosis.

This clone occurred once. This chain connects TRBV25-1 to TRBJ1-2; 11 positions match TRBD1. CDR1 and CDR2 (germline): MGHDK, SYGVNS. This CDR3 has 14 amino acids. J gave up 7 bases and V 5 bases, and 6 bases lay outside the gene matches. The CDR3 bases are TGTGCCAGCAGTTATGGACAGGGGGCTTCTGGCTACACCTTC. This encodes CASSYGQGASGYTF.

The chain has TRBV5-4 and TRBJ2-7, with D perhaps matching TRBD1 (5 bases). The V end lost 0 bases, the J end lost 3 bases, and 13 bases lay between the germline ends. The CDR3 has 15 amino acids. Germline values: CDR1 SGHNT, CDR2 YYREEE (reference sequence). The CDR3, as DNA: TGTGCCAGCAGCTTGGAGGGAACAGGAGTCTACGAGCAGTACTTC. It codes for CASSLEGTGVYEQYF. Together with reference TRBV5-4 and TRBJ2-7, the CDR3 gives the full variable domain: ETGVTQSPTHLIKTRGQQVTLRCSSQSGHNTVSWYQQALGQGPQFIFQYYREEENGRGNFPPRFSGLQFPNYSSELNVNALELDDSALYLCASSLEGTGVYEQYFGPGTRLTVT.

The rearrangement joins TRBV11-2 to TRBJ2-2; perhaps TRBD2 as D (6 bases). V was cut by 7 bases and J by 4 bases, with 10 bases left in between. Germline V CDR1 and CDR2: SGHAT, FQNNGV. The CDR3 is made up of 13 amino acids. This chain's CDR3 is CASTEGITGELFF. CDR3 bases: TGTGCCAGCACGGAGGGGATCACCGGGGAGCTGTTTTTT.

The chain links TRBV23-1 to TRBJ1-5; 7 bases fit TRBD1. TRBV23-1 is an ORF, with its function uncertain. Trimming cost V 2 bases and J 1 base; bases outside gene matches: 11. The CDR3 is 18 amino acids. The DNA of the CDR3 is TGCGCCAGCAGTCAAGGAGACAGGGTGATGCGGAGCAATCAGCCCCAGCATTTT. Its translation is CASSQGDRVMRSNQPQHF.

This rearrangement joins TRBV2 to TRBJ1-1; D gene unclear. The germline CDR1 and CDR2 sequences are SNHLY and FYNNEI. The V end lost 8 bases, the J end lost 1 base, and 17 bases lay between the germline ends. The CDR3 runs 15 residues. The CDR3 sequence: CASLANPDPNTEAFF. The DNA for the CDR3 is TGTGCCAGCCTAGCTAACCCGGACCCGAACACTGAAGCTTTCTTT.

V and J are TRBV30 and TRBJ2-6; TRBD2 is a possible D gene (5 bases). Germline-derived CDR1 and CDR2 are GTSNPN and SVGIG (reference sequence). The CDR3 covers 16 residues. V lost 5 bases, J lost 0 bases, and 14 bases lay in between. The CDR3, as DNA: TGTGCCTGGTGCCCTGTGGGGAGCTCTGGGGCCAACGTCCTGACTTTC. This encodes CAWCPVGSSGANVLTF.

CDR3 sequence (DNA): TGTGCCAGCCTTAGGGGCAGCATGGGAAGCACTGAAGCTTTCTTT. This codes for CASLRGSMGSTEAFF. V usage is TRBV2 and J usage is TRBJ1-1; D may be TRBD1 (5 bases). The V end lost 8 bases, the J end lost 4 bases, and 20 bases lay between the germline ends. Germline V lookup: CDR1 SNHLY, CDR2 FYNNEI. The CDR3 loop spans 15 amino acids.

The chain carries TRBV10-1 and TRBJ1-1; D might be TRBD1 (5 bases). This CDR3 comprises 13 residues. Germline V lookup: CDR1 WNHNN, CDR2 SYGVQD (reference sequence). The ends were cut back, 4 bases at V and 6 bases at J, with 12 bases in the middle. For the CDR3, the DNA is TGCGCCAGCAGTGCAGTTAGGGGACCTGAAGCTTTCTTT. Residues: CASSAVRGPEAFF.

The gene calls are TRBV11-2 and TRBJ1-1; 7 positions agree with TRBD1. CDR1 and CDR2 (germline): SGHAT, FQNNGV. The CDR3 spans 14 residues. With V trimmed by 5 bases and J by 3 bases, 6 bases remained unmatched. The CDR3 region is CASSPGGWYTEAFF. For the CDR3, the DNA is TGTGCCAGCAGCCCAGGGGGGTGGTACACTGAAGCTTTCTTT.

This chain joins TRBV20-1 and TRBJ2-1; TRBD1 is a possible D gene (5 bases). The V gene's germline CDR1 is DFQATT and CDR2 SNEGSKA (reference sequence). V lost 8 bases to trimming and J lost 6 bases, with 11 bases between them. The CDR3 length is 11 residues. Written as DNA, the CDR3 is TGCAGTACGGTACAGGTCAATGAGCAGTTCTTC. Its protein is CSTVQVNEQFF.

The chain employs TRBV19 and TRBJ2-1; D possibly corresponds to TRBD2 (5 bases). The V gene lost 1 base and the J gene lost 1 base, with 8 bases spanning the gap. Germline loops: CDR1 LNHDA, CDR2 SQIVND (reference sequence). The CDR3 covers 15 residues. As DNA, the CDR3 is TGTGCCAGTAGTATAGCTAGCCGATCCTACAATGAGCAGTTCTTC. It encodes CASSIASRSYNEQFF.

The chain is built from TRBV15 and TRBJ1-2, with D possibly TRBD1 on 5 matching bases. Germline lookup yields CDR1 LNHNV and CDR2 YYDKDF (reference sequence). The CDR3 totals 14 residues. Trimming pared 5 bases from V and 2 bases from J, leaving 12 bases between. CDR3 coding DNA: TGTGCCACCAGCCCACCGGGGGGAAACTATGGCTACACCTTC. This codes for CATSPPGGNYGYTF.

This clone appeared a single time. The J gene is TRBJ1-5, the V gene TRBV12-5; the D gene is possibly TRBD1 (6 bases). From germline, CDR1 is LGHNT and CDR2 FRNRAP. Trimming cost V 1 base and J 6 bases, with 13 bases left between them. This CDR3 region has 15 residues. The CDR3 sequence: CASGLETGSGQPQHF. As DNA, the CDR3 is TGTGCTAGTGGTTTGGAAACAGGGTCAGGTCAGCCCCAGCATTTT.

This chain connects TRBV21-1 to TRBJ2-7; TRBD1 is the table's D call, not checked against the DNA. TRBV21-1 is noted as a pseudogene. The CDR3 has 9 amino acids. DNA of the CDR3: TGTGCCTGGGGTGGGGGCTGGAACTTC. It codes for CAWGGGWNF.

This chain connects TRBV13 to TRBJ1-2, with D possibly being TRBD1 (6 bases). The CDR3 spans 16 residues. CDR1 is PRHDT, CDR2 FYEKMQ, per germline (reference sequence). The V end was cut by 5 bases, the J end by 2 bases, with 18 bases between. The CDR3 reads CASSPTNRDSNYGYTF. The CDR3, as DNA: TGTGCCAGCAGCCCAACGAACAGGGATTCGAACTATGGCTACACCTTC.

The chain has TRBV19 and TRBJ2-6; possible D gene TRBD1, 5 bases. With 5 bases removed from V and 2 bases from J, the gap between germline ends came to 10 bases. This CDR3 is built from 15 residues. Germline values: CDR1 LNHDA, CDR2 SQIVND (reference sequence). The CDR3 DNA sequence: TGTGCCAGTAGTCCACAGGACACTGGGGCCAACGTCCTGACTTTC. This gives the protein CASSPQDTGANVLTF. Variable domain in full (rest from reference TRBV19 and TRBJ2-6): DGGITQSPKYLFRKEGQNVTLSCEQNLNHDAMYWYRQDPGQGLRLIYYSQIVNDFQKGDIAEGYSVSREKKESFPLTVTSAQKNPTAFYLCASSPQDTGANVLTFGAGSRLTVL.

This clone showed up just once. The CDR3 reads CASSVPVGGYTF. The CDR3 region has the DNA TGTGCCAGCAGCGTCCCGGTGGGCGGCTACACCTTC. The gene calls are TRBV7-9 and TRBJ1-2; no reliable D call. Germline CDR1 and CDR2: SEHNR and FQNEAQ (reference sequence). CDR3 size: 12 residues. Trimming shortened V by 5 bases and J by 8 bases, and 12 bases separated the two germline ends. Complete variable domain (other parts from reference TRBV7-9 and TRBJ1-2): DTGVSQNPRHKITKRGQNVTFRCDPISEHNRLYWYRQTLGQGPEFLTYFQNEAQLEKSRLLSDRFSAERPKGSFSTLEIQRTEQGDSAMYLCASSVPVGGYTFGSGTRLTVV.

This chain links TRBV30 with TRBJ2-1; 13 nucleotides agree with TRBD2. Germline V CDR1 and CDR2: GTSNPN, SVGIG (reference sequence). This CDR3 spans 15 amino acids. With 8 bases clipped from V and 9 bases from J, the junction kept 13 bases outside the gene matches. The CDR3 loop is CAARGGLAGSLEQFF. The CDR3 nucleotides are TGTGCCGCACGGGGGGGACTAGCGGGATCTCTTGAGCAGTTCTTC.

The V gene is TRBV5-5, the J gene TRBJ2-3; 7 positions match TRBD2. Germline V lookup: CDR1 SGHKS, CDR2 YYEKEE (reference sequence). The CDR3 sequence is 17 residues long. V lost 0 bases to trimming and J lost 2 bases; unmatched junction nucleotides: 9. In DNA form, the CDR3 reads TGTGCCAGCAGCTTGGCCCGCCTAGCGGTGATCACAGATACGCAGTATTTT. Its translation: CASSLARLAVITDTQYF.